A selection of T cell receptor beta chains follows, all from one sample in a study of shared clonotypes between healthy human individuals. Assay used: immunoSEQ multiplex PCR; TCRdb lists only in-frame clones, some missing. The sample lists about 2.2 million clones; 90% to 95% were seen once. The sample comprised naive CD8+ T cells from PBMCs. The origin of the receptors is a man aged 18 to 35 in good health. Some clones in this sample may be carry-over from other donors' samples. CDR3s include the opening cysteine and the closing phenylalanine or tryptophan. The order of the fields is V gene, D gene, clone size, J gene, CDR3 protein, CDR3 DNA. D genes are given only for firm matches. Size tells how often a clone was seen (once, few, many) or the class of an expanded clone, and some rows leave it out.

>TRBV5-1|-|-|TRBJ2-7
CASSLGFSSYEQYF
TGCGCCAGCAGCTTGGGGTTCAGCTCCTACGAGCAGTACTTC
>TRBV5-6|-|-|TRBJ1-1
CASSLWVLGPGTEAFF
TGTGCCAGCAGCTTGTGGGTCCTGGGGCCCGGCACTGAAGCTTTCTTT
>TRBV28|-|-|TRBJ2-3
CASSGPPGEQYF
TGTGCCAGCAGTGGGCCGCCGGGGGAGCAGTATTTT
>TRBV7-6|-|once|TRBJ2-7
CASSLAASVSSYEQYF
TGTGCCAGCAGCTTAGCAGCGTCGGTCAGCTCCTACGAGCAGTACTTC
>TRBV18|-|-|TRBJ1-1
CASSWDIPVSTEAFF
TGTGCCAGCTCATGGGACATCCCCGTGTCCACTGAAGCTTTCTTT
>TRBV6-4|TRBD2|-|TRBJ2-3
CASRAPGLGTDTQYF
TGTGCCAGCAGGGCCCCGGGACTAGGTACAGATACGCAGTATTTT
>TRBV13|-|once|TRBJ1-2
CASSLSRDVLTLPYGYTF
TGTGCCAGCAGCTTATCCCGGGACGTCTTAACCTTGCCCTATGGCTACACCTTC
>TRBV6-5|TRBD2|-|TRBJ2-1
CASSSKREGRNEQFF
TGTGCCAGCAGTTCTAAGCGGGAGGGCCGGAATGAGCAGTTCTTC
>TRBV7-9|-|-|TRBJ2-5
CASSPPLRETQYF
TGTGCCAGCAGCCCTCCATTGCGGGAGACCCAGTACTTC
>TRBV6-5|TRBD2|-|TRBJ2-7
CASGRERGKDYEQYF
TGTGCCAGCGGAAGGGAGCGGGGAAAGGATTACGAGCAGTACTTC
>TRBV19|-|-|TRBJ1-2
CASSTPGARVDYGYTF
TGTGCCAGTAGTACCCCGGGGGCTCGAGTGGACTATGGCTACACCTTC
>TRBV7-9|-|-|TRBJ2-7
CASSPLGGNYEQYF
TGTGCCAGCAGCCCCCTAGGGGGGAACTACGAGCAGTACTTC
>TRBV28|-|-|TRBJ2-1
CASSFTYNEQFF
TGTGCCAGCAGTTTCACCTACAATGAGCAGTTCTTC
>TRBV27|-|-|TRBJ1-1
CASSLKQGANTEAFF
TGTGCCAGCAGTTTAAAGCAGGGAGCGAACACTGAAGCTTTCTTT
>TRBV10-1|-|-|TRBJ1-1
CASSVSPGPNTEAFF
TGCGCCAGCAGTGTAAGTCCCGGCCCGAACACTGAAGCTTTCTTT
>TRBV5-6|-|-|TRBJ1-3
CASSVISRSSGNTIYF
TGTGCCAGCAGCGTGATATCGAGGAGCTCTGGAAACACCATATATTTT
>TRBV7-8|TRBD2|-|TRBJ2-2
CASSSEGTSGSGWELFF
TGTGCCAGCAGCTCCGAGGGGACTAGCGGGAGTGGCTGGGAGCTGTTTTTT
>TRBV28|TRBD1|-|TRBJ1-2
CASSPGQRIYGYTF
TGTGCCAGCAGTCCGGGACAGAGGATCTATGGCTACACCTTC
>TRBV7-8|-|-|TRBJ2-7
CASSFSSEEQYF
TGTGCCAGCAGCTTTTCTAGCGAAGAGCAGTACTTC
>TRBV29-1|TRBD1|once|TRBJ1-2
CSGRTGGGYGYTF
TGCAGCGGAAGGACAGGGGGCGGCTATGGCTACACCTTC
>TRBV7-9|-|-|TRBJ2-7
CASSLANRDEQYF
TGTGCCAGCAGCTTAGCGAACAGGGACGAGCAGTACTTC
>TRBV7-8|TRBD1|-|TRBJ1-1
CASSHLQGTEAFF
TGTGCCAGCAGCCACCTACAGGGGACTGAAGCTTTCTTT
>TRBV5-1|TRBD2|-|TRBJ2-1
CASSLLAGGPEQFF
TGCGCCAGCAGCTTACTAGCGGGAGGGCCTGAGCAGTTCTTC
>TRBV9|-|-|TRBJ1-5
CASSAGRTSNQPQHF
TGTGCCAGCAGCGCCGGGAGAACTAGCAATCAGCCCCAGCATTTT
>TRBV11-2|-|-|TRBJ1-1
CASSLFGKGLGTEAFF
TGTGCCAGCAGCTTATTTGGGAAGGGACTGGGCACTGAAGCTTTCTTT
>TRBV7-6|-|-|TRBJ1-1
CASSLLTPSLNTEAFF
TGTGCCAGCAGCTTATTGACACCTTCTTTGAACACTGAAGCTTTCTTT
>TRBV6-1|-|-|TRBJ2-3
CASSVGDGLLDTQYF
TGTGCCAGCAGTGTGGGGGACGGACTTTTGGATACGCAGTATTTT
>TRBV29-1|-|-|TRBJ2-7
CSVEGDRSYEQYF
TGCAGCGTTGAGGGTGACAGATCCTACGAGCAGTACTTC
>TRBV9|-|-|TRBJ1-1
CASSRTGRTNTEAFF
TGTGCCAGCAGCAGAACCGGACGTACGAACACTGAAGCTTTCTTT
>TRBV28|TRBD2|-|TRBJ2-2
CASSFRGEEELFF
TGTGCCAGCAGTTTTCGGGGGGAGGAGGAGCTGTTTTTT
>TRBV9|TRBD1|-|TRBJ2-1
CASSVDGTGYNEQFF
TGTGCCAGCAGCGTAGATGGGACAGGCTACAATGAGCAGTTCTTC
>TRBV7-6|TRBD1|-|TRBJ1-1
CASALRGTGNTEAFF
TGTGCCAGCGCCTTAAGGGGGACAGGGAACACTGAAGCTTTCTTT
>TRBV4-1|TRBD1|-|TRBJ1-2
CASSQTGTGAYGYTF
TGCGCCAGCAGCCAAACCGGGACAGGGGCCTATGGCTACACCTTC
>TRBV7-9|-|-|TRBJ2-1
CASSEGSWAVSYNEQFF
TGTGCCAGCAGCGAGGGGAGTTGGGCAGTCTCCTACAATGAGCAGTTCTTC
>TRBV28|-|-|TRBJ2-7
CASSPYSEQYF
TGTGCCAGCAGTCCTTACTCCGAGCAGTACTTC
>TRBV9|TRBD1|-|TRBJ1-5
CASSPGQGIQPQHF
TGTGCCAGCAGCCCCGGACAGGGTATTCAGCCCCAGCATTTT